The rows below give T cell receptor beta chains drawn from one sample of a study of shared clonotypes between healthy human individuals. Only in-frame clones appear in the TCRdb table, and some are missing; sequencing was by immunoSEQ multiplex PCR. The sample shows approximately 2.1 million clones, just over 90% of them seen only once. The sequencing sample was made of naive CD4+ T cells from PBMCs. The receptors originated from a young man in good health. Some clones in this sample may be carry-over from other donors' samples. Both conserved end residues are part of each CDR3. The D gene is left open where the match is weak. Clone size is given for some rows only: seen once, a few or many times, or a class if the clone is expanded.

>TRBD2|NA|TRBV5-4|TRBJ2-5
CASSGTSGRAPETQYF
TGTGCCAGCAGCGGGACTAGCGGGAGGGCCCCGGAGACCCAGTACTTC
>TRBD2|once|TRBV2|TRBJ2-5
CASSVESGREETQYF
TGTGCCAGCAGTGTTGAGAGCGGGAGGGAAGAGACCCAGTACTTC
>TRBD2|NA|TRBV7-3|TRBJ2-2
CASSGRGLAGGTGELFF
TGTGCCAGCAGCGGGCGGGGACTAGCGGGAGGTACCGGGGAGCTGTTTTTT
>TRBD1|NA|TRBV5-6|TRBJ2-3
CASSLGQGADTQYF
TGTGCCAGCAGCTTAGGGCAGGGGGCCGATACGCAGTATTTT
>NA|NA|TRBV9|TRBJ2-1
CASSVDKSSYNEQFF
TGTGCCAGCAGCGTAGATAAGAGCTCCTACAATGAGCAGTTCTTC
>TRBD2|NA|TRBV5-1|TRBJ2-2
CASSRTSDRHATGELFF
TGCGCCAGCAGTCGGACTAGCGATAGACATGCAACCGGGGAGCTGTTTTTT
>NA|NA|TRBV5-1|TRBJ2-3
CASSLGSGAADTQYF
TGCGCCAGCAGCCTGGGGTCGGGAGCGGCAGATACGCAGTATTTT
>NA|once|TRBV5-1|TRBJ2-7
CASSLALGQYEQYF
TGCGCCAGCAGCTTGGCCTTGGGCCAATACGAGCAGTACTTC
>NA|once|TRBV10-3|TRBJ1-3
CAILGKGSPGNTIYF
TGTGCCATCTTGGGTAAAGGGTCTCCTGGAAACACCATATATTTT
>NA|NA|TRBV6-1|TRBJ1-2
CALITGHGYTF
TGTGCCTTGATTACAGGGCATGGCTACACCTTC
>TRBD1|once|TRBV2|TRBJ2-7
CASSNSGTVAYEQYF
TGTGCCAGCAGCAATTCCGGGACAGTCGCCTACGAGCAGTACTTC
>TRBD2|NA|TRBV5-4|TRBJ2-1
CASSLVGGRGYNEQFF
TGTGCCAGCAGCTTGGTGGGCGGGAGGGGCTACAATGAGCAGTTCTTC
>NA|NA|TRBV7-8|TRBJ2-3
CASSPRSGLLGRSTDTQYF
TGTGCCAGCAGCCCACGTAGTGGCCTACTAGGGCGGAGCACAGATACGCAGTATTTT
>NA|NA|TRBV28|TRBJ1-1
CASSLRAGGGNTEAFF
TGTGCCAGCAGTTTGAGGGCAGGAGGGGGTAACACTGAAGCTTTCTTT
>NA|NA|TRBV28|TRBJ1-5
CASSSWGGNQPQHF
TGTGCCAGCAGTTCCTGGGGGGGTAATCAGCCCCAGCATTTT
>TRBD1|NA|TRBV11-2|TRBJ1-1
CASSRDRPSEAFF
TGTGCCAGCAGCCGGGACAGACCCTCTGAAGCTTTCTTT
>NA|NA|TRBV4-1|TRBJ2-2
CASSQEGSSTGELFF
TGCGCCAGCAGCCAAGAGGGGTCGTCCACCGGGGAGCTGTTTTTT
>TRBD1|NA|TRBV6-6|TRBJ2-1
CAGRTGGYNEQFF
TGTGCCGGCCGGACAGGGGGCTACAATGAGCAGTTCTTC
>TRBD2|NA|TRBV10-3|TRBJ2-7
CAISEFLTGGYEQYF
TGTGCCATCAGTGAGTTTCTCACGGGGGGCTACGAGCAGTACTTC
>TRBD2|NA|TRBV6-6|TRBJ2-1
CASKGREGRNEQFF
TGTGCCAGCAAAGGGCGGGAGGGCCGCAATGAGCAGTTCTTC
>NA|once|TRBV10-3|TRBJ1-5
CAIRGREDQPQHF
TGTGCCATCAGGGGACGGGAAGATCAGCCCCAGCATTTT
>TRBD2|NA|TRBV7-9|TRBJ2-3
CASSHPGTSRNTDTQYF
TGTGCCAGCAGCCACCCGGGGACTAGCCGAAACACAGATACGCAGTATTTT
>TRBD2|NA|TRBV7-2|TRBJ2-7
CASSLGVAGSQTGEQYF
TGTGCCAGCAGCTTAGGGGTAGCGGGATCTCAAACCGGGGAGCAGTACTTC
>TRBD2|NA|TRBV9|TRBJ2-3
CASSGGLAGRADTQYF
TGTGCCAGCAGCGGGGGACTAGCGGGAAGGGCAGATACGCAGTATTTT
>NA|NA|TRBV13|TRBJ2-7
CASSLALARIQRSYEQYF
TGTGCCAGCAGCTTAGCGCTAGCGAGAATTCAACGCTCCTACGAGCAGTACTTC
>NA|NA|TRBV19|TRBJ2-7
CASSIGATWSSYEQYF
TGTGCCAGTAGTATAGGGGCAACCTGGAGCTCCTACGAGCAGTACTTC
>TRBD2|NA|TRBV5-1|TRBJ2-7
CASSTSGSTYEQYF
TGCGCCAGCAGCACCAGCGGGAGTACCTACGAGCAGTACTTC
>NA|NA|TRBV2|TRBJ1-1
CASSSQGWDTEAFF
TGTGCCAGCAGTTCGCAGGGGTGGGACACTGAAGCTTTCTTT
>TRBD2|NA|TRBV15|TRBJ2-1
CATSRALAGPYNEQFF
TGTGCCACCAGCAGAGCCCTAGCGGGACCCTACAATGAGCAGTTCTTC
>NA|NA|TRBV28|TRBJ2-5
CASSFLDRYQETQYF
TGTGCCAGCAGTTTTCTTGACAGGTACCAAGAGACCCAGTACTTC
>TRBD2|NA|TRBV4-1|TRBJ2-7
CASSQMLAGGGYHEQYF
TGCGCCAGCAGCCAGATGCTAGCGGGAGGAGGTTACCACGAGCAGTACTTC
>TRBD1|NA|TRBV18|TRBJ2-7
CASSPTGDLSYEQYF
TGTGCCAGCTCCCCAACAGGGGACCTCTCCTACGAGCAGTACTTC
>TRBD1|NA|TRBV5-1|TRBJ1-2
CASREAPGQGNYGYTF
TGCGCCAGCCGCGAAGCCCCGGGACAGGGAAACTATGGCTACACCTTC
>NA|NA|TRBV28|TRBJ1-1
CASPGVGTEAFF
TGTGCCAGTCCCGGGGTGGGCACTGAAGCTTTCTTT
>TRBD2|NA|TRBV7-2|TRBJ2-1
CASSPWTSGGVGEQFF
TGTGCCAGCAGCCCCTGGACTAGCGGGGGGGTAGGTGAGCAGTTCTTC
>TRBD2|NA|TRBV4-2|TRBJ2-1
CASSPTSGSRNEQFF
TGTGCCAGCAGCCCGACTAGCGGGAGTAGGAATGAGCAGTTCTTC
>TRBD2|NA|TRBV7-3|TRBJ2-1
CASSPRPAGEVYNEQFF
TGTGCCAGCAGCCCTCGTCCAGCGGGAGAGGTGTACAATGAGCAGTTCTTC
>NA|NA|TRBV5-1|TRBJ2-1
CASSLEQISEQFF
TGCGCCAGCAGCTTGGAACAAATCAGTGAGCAGTTCTTC
>NA|NA|TRBV9|TRBJ2-4
CASSAHSDTSLAKNIQYF
TGTGCCAGCAGCGCTCACTCTGACACCAGTTTGGCCAAAAACATTCAGTACTTC
>NA|NA|TRBV18|TRBJ2-3
CASSPLTETDTQYF
TGTGCCAGCTCACCTTTGACAGAAACAGATACGCAGTATTTT
>TRBD2|NA|TRBV11-3|TRBJ2-3
CASSLGLAGVTDTQYF
TGTGCCAGCAGCTTAGGGCTAGCGGGGGTTACAGATACGCAGTATTTT
>NA|NA|TRBV15|TRBJ1-2
CATSKTCGKTYGYTF
TGTGCCACCAGCAAGACATGTGGAAAGACCTATGGCTACACCTTC
>NA|NA|TRBV5-1|TRBJ2-7
CASSLVPALDEQYF
TGCGCCAGCAGCTTGGTCCCCGCGTTGGACGAGCAGTACTTC
>NA|NA|TRBV5-1|TRBJ1-1
CASSPLTLDSNTEAFF
TGCGCCAGCAGCCCTTTAACCCTGGACAGTAACACTGAAGCTTTCTTT
>NA|NA|TRBV19|TRBJ2-3
CASRQGGTDTQYF
TGTGCCAGTAGACAGGGAGGTACAGATACGCAGTATTTT
>NA|NA|TRBV28|TRBJ2-7
CASIPPGPGEQYF
TGTGCCAGCATCCCGCCCGGTCCGGGCGAGCAGTACTTC
>TRBD1|NA|TRBV28|TRBJ2-3
CASTTGTGRPDTQYF
TGTGCCAGCACGACTGGGACAGGGAGGCCAGATACGCAGTATTTT
>NA|NA|TRBV28|TRBJ2-7
CASTTPRRAGYEQYF
TGTGCCAGTACCACACCTCGTCGTGCCGGCTACGAGCAGTACTTC
>TRBD2|NA|TRBV6-1|TRBJ2-2
CASSATGTSVTGELFF
TGTGCCAGCAGTGCAACCGGGACTAGCGTTACCGGGGAGCTGTTTTTT